This TCR beta chain appears in the sequencing data of a study of long-term antiretroviral therapy in people with HIV. Overall study context: There is a gap of about a decade between the earliest samples and the later 2015 immediate-ART recommendation.

Each specimen consisted of roughly 0.9-10 million cryopreserved PBMC prior to extraction of DNA. With respect to this clone: Its cognate antigen is unknown.

Germline V gene sequence: CDR1 MNHEY, CDR2 SMNVEV (reference sequence). The CDR3 has 15 residues. V lost 5 bases and J lost 6; bases outside the gene matches: 12. Overall study results and limits: Repertoire dominance by clones expanded before ART was seen at all time points. In HIV, the repertoires covered a tighter span of CDR3 lengths than in controls.

The assay, immunoSEQ v3.0, was run at survey level. Libraries were prepared by immunoSEQ multiplex PCR; TCRdb keeps only in-frame clonotypes and omits some of them. Among 24,000 or so clones, roughly 96% were seen once, and the ten largest hold roughly 2.2%. This sequence joins TRBV27 and TRBJ1-1, with 7 nucleotides matching TRBD1. The sequencing here drew on unsorted PBMCs, taken more than 4.7 years after starting antiretroviral therapy. The sequence was collected from a woman between 45 and 65 years old with HIV. CDR3 nucleotides: TGTGCCAGCAGTGCAGCGACAGGGAATCCCCCTGAAGCTTTCTTT. Residues: CASSAATGNPPEAFF.